These T cell receptor beta chains were read from a single sample in a study of blood T cell repertoires in COVID-19. Repertoires were generated with immunoSEQ multiplex PCR, while TCRdb's copy carries only in-frame clones and drops some. The data hold about 120,000 clones, with approximately 88% observed a single time. The specimen sequenced was peripheral blood. These TCRs come from a woman in her thirties or forties with acute or convalescent COVID-19. Each CDR3 is given with its conserved first and last residue. D genes are given only for firm matches. Only some rows state a clone size, as once, few, many or a class for expanded clones.

J	size	V	D	DNA	CDR3
TRBJ1-1	-	TRBV3-1/TRBV3-2	-	TGTGCCAGCAGCCCTCTCGCGGGGGCTGGGGCTTTCTTT	CASSPLAGAGAFF
TRBJ2-1	-	TRBV11-2	TRBD2	TGTGCCAGCAGCCTGCGGGGGGCCTCCTACAATGAGCAGTTCTTC	CASSLRGASYNEQFF
TRBJ2-5	-	TRBV12-3/TRBV12-4	TRBD2	TGTGCCAGCAGTTTCGGGGGGGCGAAGACCCAGTACTTC	CASSFGGAKTQYF
TRBJ1-2	-	TRBV2	-	TGTGCCAGCCTTGTTCGAAGCCTCCTACTGAACTATGGCTACACCTTC	CASLVRSLLLNYGYTF
TRBJ2-7	-	TRBV5-1	TRBD1	TGCGCCAGCAGCCGCCCGGACAGGTCCTACGAGCAGTACTTC	CASSRPDRSYEQYF
TRBJ2-7	once	TRBV4-3	-	TGCGCCAGCAGCCAGGATCGCTCGGGCGAGCAGTACTTC	CASSQDRSGEQYF
TRBJ1-2	-	TRBV30	TRBD1	TGTGCCTGGAGTCAAGGACAGGGGTTTGGCTACACCTTC	CAWSQGQGFGYTF
TRBJ1-2	-	TRBV9	TRBD1	TGTGCCAGCAGCCTAAACCGGGACAGAAAGAATGGCTACACCTTC	CASSLNRDRKNGYTF
TRBJ2-7	-	TRBV7-2	TRBD1	TGTGCCAGCAGCTCTCGGACAGGAACCTACGAGCAGTACTTC	CASSSRTGTYEQYF
TRBJ1-1	-	TRBV3-1/TRBV3-2	TRBD1	TGTGCCAGCAGCCTCCGGGACAGAGGGGCTTTCTTT	CASSLRDRGAFF
TRBJ1-2	-	TRBV11-2	TRBD1	TGTGCCAGCAGCCGGACCGGGACAGGGAATGGCTACACCTTC	CASSRTGTGNGYTF
TRBJ1-1	once	TRBV4-3	-	TGCGCCAGCAGCCCCGCCGGGGGAAAGGGCACTGAAGCTTTCTTT	CASSPAGGKGTEAFF
TRBJ1-6	-	TRBV10-1	-	TGCGCCAGCAAAGACAGGCTGGGGTCACCCCTCCACTTT	CASKDRLGSPLHF
TRBJ2-1	-	TRBV19	TRBD2	TGTGCCAGTAGCCGGAGGGCCGGACTAGCTTATGAGGCAGGCGAGCAGTTCTTC	CASSRRAGLAYEAGEQFF
TRBJ2-2	-	TRBV2	-	TGTGCCAGCAGCGTGACGAGCGGGCTTAACACCGGGGAGCTGTTTTTT	CASSVTSGLNTGELFF
TRBJ1-1	-	TRBV11-2	-	TGTGCCAGCAGCCAGTCCCTGAACACTGAAGCTTTCTTT	CASSQSLNTEAFF
TRBJ1-1	-	TRBV11-3	-	TGTGCCAGCAGCTTAGATAGTAGACAGAGGCATACTTCGAACACTGAAGCTTTCTTT	CASSLDSRQRHTSNTEAFF
TRBJ2-5	-	TRBV6-2/TRBV6-3	TRBD2	TGTGCCAGCAGTTATGGGACTAAGTACCAAGAGACCCAGTACTTC	CASSYGTKYQETQYF
TRBJ1-3	-	TRBV5-1	-	TGCGCCAGCAGCCGAACAGGGTCCACAGGTTTGAGCTCTGGAAACACCATATATTTT	CASSRTGSTGLSSGNTIYF
TRBJ1-3	-	TRBV30	-	TGTGCCTGGAGTGTGGGGGGGGCGTTTGGAAACACCATATATTTT	CAWSVGGAFGNTIYF
TRBJ1-5	-	TRBV18	-	TGTGCCAGCTCAATAACACGGGGAAAGCGCAATCAGCCCCAGCATTTT	CASSITRGKRNQPQHF
TRBJ1-4	-	TRBV29-1	-	TGCAGCGCCGAAGACACTACAACTAATGAAAAACTGTTTTTT	CSAEDTTTNEKLFF
TRBJ2-5	-	TRBV20-1	-	TGCAGTGCTAGTGGTCCGGCAGGGGAGACCCAGTACTTC	CSASGPAGETQYF
TRBJ1-6	-	TRBV3-1/TRBV3-2	-	TGTGCCAGCAGCCAAGATATAGGGAGAAATTCACCCCTCCACTTT	CASSQDIGRNSPLHF
TRBJ2-1	few	TRBV2	-	TGTGCCAGCAGTGGTAAATTTTCCTACAATGAGCAGTTCTTC	CASSGKFSYNEQFF
TRBJ1-6	-	TRBV5-1	-	TGCGCCAGCTGTGCCCAGGGGATGGATAATTCACCCCTCCACTTT	CASCAQGMDNSPLHF
TRBJ2-1	-	TRBV7-9	TRBD2	TGTGCCAGCAGCTTAGACGCGGAGCGGGGGGCAGGGTTCTTC	CASSLDAERGAGFF